This TCR beta chain appears in the sequencing data of a study of CD8 T cells in ankylosing spondylitis. Study results and limitations: Earlier reports found some motif variants in synovial fluid and blood in reactive arthritis. Disease-associated clones were reportedly significantly overrepresented in matched ankylosing spondylitis synovial fluid.

About this clonotype itself: Its specificity is not known. A much larger clonotype is one base distant, so this may be a read error.

As the method for making TCR beta libraries, quantitative 5'-RACE with molecular barcodes was used. TCRdb itself ran the 5' RACE reads through MiXCR, one entry per CDR3 protein. Of over 150,000 distinct CDR3 sequences listed, roughly 13% are singletons. Trimming took off 8 bases at V and 6 bases at J, with 11 bases between the two ends. This CDR3 region has 12 residues. The J gene is TRBJ2-1, the V gene TRBV12-3 or TRBV12-4, with D possibly TRBD1 on 5 matching bases. The receptor was derived from a male donor with ankylosing spondylitis or in good health (not recorded which). Sequences were obtained from blood, either unsorted or a sorted T cell fraction (not recorded which). The chain's CDR3 is CASGRRVNEQFF. CDR3 DNA sequence: TGTGCCAGCGGTCGCAGGGTCAATGAGCAGTTCTTC.